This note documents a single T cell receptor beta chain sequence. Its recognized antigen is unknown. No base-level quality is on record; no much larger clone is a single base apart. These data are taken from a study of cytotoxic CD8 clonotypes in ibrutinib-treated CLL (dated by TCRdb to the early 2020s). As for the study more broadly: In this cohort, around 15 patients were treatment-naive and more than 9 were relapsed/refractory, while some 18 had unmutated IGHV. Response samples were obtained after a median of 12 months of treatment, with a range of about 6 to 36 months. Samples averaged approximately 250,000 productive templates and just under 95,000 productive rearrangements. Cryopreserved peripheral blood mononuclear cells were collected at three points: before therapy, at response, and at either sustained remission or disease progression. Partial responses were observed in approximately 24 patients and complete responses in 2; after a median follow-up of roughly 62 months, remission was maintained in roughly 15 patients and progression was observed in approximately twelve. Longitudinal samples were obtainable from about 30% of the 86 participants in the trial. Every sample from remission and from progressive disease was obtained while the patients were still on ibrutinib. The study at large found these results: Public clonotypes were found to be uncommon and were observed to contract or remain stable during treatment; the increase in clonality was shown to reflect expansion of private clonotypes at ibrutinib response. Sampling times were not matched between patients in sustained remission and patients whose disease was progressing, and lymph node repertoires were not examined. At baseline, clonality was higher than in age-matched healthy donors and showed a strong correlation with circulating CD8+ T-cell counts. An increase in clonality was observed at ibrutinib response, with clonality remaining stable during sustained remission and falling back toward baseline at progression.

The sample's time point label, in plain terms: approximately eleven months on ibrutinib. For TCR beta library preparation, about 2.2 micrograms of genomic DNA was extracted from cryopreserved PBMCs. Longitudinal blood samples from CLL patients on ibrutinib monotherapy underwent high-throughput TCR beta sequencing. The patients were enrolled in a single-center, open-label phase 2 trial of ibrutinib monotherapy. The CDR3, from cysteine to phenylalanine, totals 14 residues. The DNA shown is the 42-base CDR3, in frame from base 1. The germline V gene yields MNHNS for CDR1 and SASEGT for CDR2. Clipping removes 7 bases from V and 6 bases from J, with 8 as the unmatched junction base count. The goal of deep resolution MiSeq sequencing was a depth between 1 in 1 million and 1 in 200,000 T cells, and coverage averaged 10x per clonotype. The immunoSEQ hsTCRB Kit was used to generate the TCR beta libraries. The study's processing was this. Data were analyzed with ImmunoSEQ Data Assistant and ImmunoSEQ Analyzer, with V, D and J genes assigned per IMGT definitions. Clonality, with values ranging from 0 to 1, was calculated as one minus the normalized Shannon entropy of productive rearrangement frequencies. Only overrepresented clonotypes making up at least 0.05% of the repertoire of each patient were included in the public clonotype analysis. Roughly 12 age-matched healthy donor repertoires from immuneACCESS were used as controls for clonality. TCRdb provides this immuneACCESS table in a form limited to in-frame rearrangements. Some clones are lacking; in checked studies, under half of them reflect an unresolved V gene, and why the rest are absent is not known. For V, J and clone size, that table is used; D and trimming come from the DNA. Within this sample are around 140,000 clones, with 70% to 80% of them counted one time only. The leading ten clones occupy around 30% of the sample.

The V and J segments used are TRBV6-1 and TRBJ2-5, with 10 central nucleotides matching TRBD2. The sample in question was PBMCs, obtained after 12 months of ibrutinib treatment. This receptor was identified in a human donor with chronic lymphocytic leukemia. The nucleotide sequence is TGTGCCAGCATTTCTAGCGGGAGCGTTCAGACCCAGTACTTC. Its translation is CASISSGSVQTQYF.